This TCR beta chain was found in a study of T cell repertoires in cytomegalovirus infection. Across the whole study: Signatures in public TCR beta sequences pointed to both CMV infection and matching HLA type.

This clonotype showed up many times. As yet, its antigen is unknown. TCRdb used MiXCR to reprocess the reads, holding one entry per CDR3 protein. Of approximately 990,000 distinct CDR3 sequences listed, approximately 33% are singletons. The CDR3 is 14 amino acids. Germline V CDR1 and CDR2: SEHNR, FQNEAQ (reference sequence). V gave up 2 bases and J gave up 1 base, with 8 bases separating them. The chain recombines TRBV7-9 with TRBJ1-1; D remains unclear. The sample in question was cultured CD8+ T cells from PBMCs, obtained from culture after CMV antigen stimulation. The sequence was collected from a human donor in good health (CMV status not recorded). Some clones in this sample may be carry-over from other donors' samples. This chain's CDR3 is CASSLPGRNTEAFF. As DNA, the CDR3 is TGTGCCAGCAGCTTACCTGGACGGAACACTGAAGCTTTCTTT. Looking up the rest from reference TRBV7-9 and TRBJ1-1 gives the full variable domain: DTGVSQNPRHKITKRGQNVTFRCDPISEHNRLYWYRQTLGQGPEFLTYFQNEAQLEKSRLLSDRFSAERPKGSFSTLEIQRTEQGDSAMYLCASSLPGRNTEAFFGQGTRLTVV.